The TCR beta chain described here comes from a study of blood T cell repertoires in COVID-19. Sequenced by immunoSEQ multiplex PCR; TCRdb stores in-frame clones only, minus some. The table has 350,000 to 450,000 clones, about 87% seen once. The CDR3 contains 13 residues. Germline CDR1 MNHEY, CDR2 SVGAGI. V gave up 6 bases and J gave up 1 base, with 10 bases separating them. The chain carries TRBV6-5 and TRBJ2-7; D perhaps matches TRBD2 (6 bases). This TCR derives from a human donor in a cohort sampled during active COVID-19. Sequencing input: peripheral blood. The DNA for the CDR3 is TGTGCCAGCAGACAGACTAGATCCTACGAGCAGTACTTC. This translates into CASRQTRSYEQYF.